This TCR beta chain was captured by sequencing in a study of cytomegalovirus exposure and HLA in healthy donors (TCRdb year 2017). Looking at the study overall: According to an earlier analysis of 587 of the donors, some 180 million T cells yielded over 100 million unique TCR beta sequences and approximately 300 Gb of sequence data. An early release that covered some 630 HLA-typed donors contained approximately 300 gigabases of sequencing data and about 93 million unique TCR sequences. The genetic ancestry cluster associated with self-reported Caucasian donors included 65% to 90% of the 350 to 500 genotyped donors. The study aimed to test whether signatures of past pathogen exposure could be identified by cataloging public T cell receptors. The T cell repertoires of 666 subjects were profiled by immunosequencing and related to cytomegalovirus serostatus. A separate validation cohort of over a hundred different subjects was used in addition to the 666-subject first cohort. To predict cytomegalovirus infection status, the study combined high-throughput TCR immunosequencing, statistical association of individual TCRs with disease status, and machine learning. In a later analysis, previously published TCR beta repertoires from more than 500 donors were re-analyzed and high-resolution HLA genotyping was added so that TCR occurrence patterns could be studied. In the later analysis, no new phenotypic data were used to find candidate immune exposures; instead, reliance was placed on TCR beta sequences and their occurrence across donors. In an earlier analysis of several hundred of the donors, high-throughput TCR beta sequencing was used to judge whether each TCR beta V gene segment behaved as functional or pseudogenic. Alongside the repertoire data, information on donor age, sex, ethnicity and CMV serostatus was compiled. A later genetic analysis took genome-wide SNP genotypes for 398 of the 666 donors and used that subset as a discovery cohort. Every repertoire in the discovery cohort had been generated on one and the same sequencing platform. Class I and class II HLA loci were covered by the typing at four-digit resolution. The number of typed donors differed by locus: about 629-630 for A, B, C, DRB1 and DQB1; 500 to 550 for DQA1; 606 for DPA1; and about 470 for DPB1. Several DR-DQ haplotypes were handled as single units for association and clustering, since linkage in the cohort was strong. On average, around 230,000 unique TCR beta nucleotide sequences were sequenced per donor among a few hundred genotyped donors of the cohort, with around 19% of those sequences being non-productive.

The cohort comprised several hundred healthy bone marrow donors. At the time of sampling, all cohort members were nominally healthy, though unrecorded immune exposures were likely present. The donor was CMV seronegative and belonged to the group of 352 seronegative cohort members. A peripheral blood sample was provided by each donor, and peripheral blood mononuclear cells were used for TCR beta sequencing. Genomic DNA was extracted from the blood cell samples with the Qiagen DNeasy Blood Extraction Kit. In the case of this clone: Its antigen specificity is not known. Base qualities are missing; no much larger clone stands one base away.

Trimming costs V 10 bases and J 7 bases, and their ends lie 14 bases apart. Sequences MNHEY (CDR1) and SVGAGI (CDR2) are obtained from the germline V gene. The CDR3 runs 13 amino acids, cysteine and phenylalanine included. This entry keeps only the CDR3 DNA: 39 bases, framed from base 1. The protocol used for the library was the immunoSEQ multiplex PCR assay. The multiplex PCR relied on a mix of 60 forward primers for TCR Vbeta segments and 13 reverse primers for TCR Jbeta segments. The CDR3 region of rearranged TCR beta genes was amplified from genomic DNA with a multiplex PCR assay. Amplified TCR beta libraries were sequenced as 87-base-pair reads on the Illumina HiSeq System. As for how the authors treated the data: A later analysis counted approximately 84 million unique TCR beta chains across the 550 to 800 repertoires, and 9.5 million to 11 million of these chains were shared by at least two donors. To remove PCR and sequencing errors, raw reads were error-corrected and collapsed into unique sequences using a nearest-neighbor algorithm that merged closely related sequences. CDR3 sequences were aligned to IMGT reference sequences to assign V, D and J gene segments. For a sequence to be retained, at least a six-nucleotide match to both a V gene segment and a J gene segment was required. Rearrangements were called productive when the CDR3 lacked stop codons and stayed in frame with V and J; all others were non-productive. Following IMGT convention, CDR3 was defined as the stretch from the second conserved V-encoded cysteine up to the conserved J-encoded phenylalanine. Sequences without an unambiguous match to a single V gene segment were excluded from the earlier analysis of about 600 of the donors. An earlier analysis of a few hundred of the donors called V segments functional above 56.7% productive rearrangements and segregating when the between-donor standard deviation exceeded 5%. To diagnose cytomegalovirus status from the catalog of TCR beta chain sequences, a statistical classification framework was built. In a later analysis, TCR nucleotide sequences were compared against IMGT/GENE-DB human TR gene sequences so that V and J genes could be assigned. The TCRdist pipeline was used in a later analysis to assign CDR3 sequences and most-parsimonious VDJ recombination scenarios. In a later analysis, each TCR beta chain was defined by its CDR3 amino acid sequence together with its V-gene family, and reads without a unique V-gene family were excluded. A later analysis removed 500 to 600 highly shared, low-generation-probability nucleotide sequences to deal with suspected cross-contamination and a sequencing artifact. In a later analysis, a clonal expansion index for each public chain was calculated from normalized within-repertoire ranks of inferred template counts. In a later analysis, generation probabilities were computed with a VDJ recombination model fitted to out-of-frame rearrangements, and the resulting probabilities were checked against IGoR. In a later analysis, hypergeometric tests were used to score TCR-TCR, TCR-HLA and TCR-CMV co-occurrence, with a repertoire-size bias correction applied to TCR pairs. In a later analysis, false discovery rates were estimated by permuting HLA or CMV assignments 20 times. In a later analysis, co-occurring TCRs were grouped using DBSCAN, with TCRdist sequence similarity added in when clustering inside HLA-allele-positive subsets. For co-occurrence clustering, repertoires with fewer than 30,000 or more than 120,000 public chains were excluded, along with four to six repertoires with anomalous nucleotide sharing. This immuneACCESS table, as held by TCRdb, lists in-frame sequences with V and J called but not all clones. Of the missing ones, under half trace to an unresolved V gene in checked studies; the others have no known cause. V and J calls and clone size are given by that table; D and trimming were obtained from the DNA. The sample table contains about 160,000 clones; only one count was recorded for approximately 76% of them. Over 2% of the sample belongs to the ten largest clones.

The research as a whole found: Linkage disequilibrium might explain the correlated functional status among segregating V segments, but an unknown experimental factor could not be ruled out. Only TCR beta chains were sequenced in this cohort, and the absence of alpha or paired-chain data limited detectable features. In vitro tests confirmed that three of the cytomegalovirus-associated TCR beta chains recognize cytomegalovirus antigens. The authors suggested that the approach could potentially be extended to other disease states and immunological phenotypes. Because HLA typing was missing for some donors at each locus, association tests included only the typed subset. A later analysis found that TCR association rates varied across HLA loci, with DRB1 alleles showing the most associated TCRs and HLA-C alleles the fewest. The only immune exposure information available for the cohort was CMV serostatus. Presence/absence analyses assumed roughly uniform sequencing depth across donors, an assumption that may not hold. In a later analysis, several top co-occurrence clusters were reported to appear linked to parvovirus B19, influenza, CMV and Epstein-Barr virus. V-gene and J-gene trimming of TCR beta chains was associated with a missense DCLRE1C variant in a later genetic analysis, and the association was replicated in an independent cohort. A later analysis found that most CMV-associated TCR beta chains appeared HLA-restricted, with HLA associations seemingly driven largely by CMV exposure. In a later analysis, HLA-associated TCR beta chains showed more clonal expansion and lower generation probabilities than non-associated chains that were equally common. The classifier was reported to diagnose cytomegalovirus status with high specificity and sensitivity in both the original cohort and the validation cohort. A total of 150 to 200 TCR beta chains were listed by the study as associated with cytomegalovirus. Most TCR sequences were observed very rarely across donors, whereas some public TCRs were present in many individuals. Assigning TCR associations to individual alleles was difficult when HLA alleles, especially DR and DQ, strongly co-occurred. Specific HLA alleles were associated with 18,000 or so TCR beta sequences at a false discovery rate of 0.05 in a later analysis. An earlier analysis of around 500 of the donors showed that most TCR beta V segments appeared in productive rearrangements either about 87% or about 30% of the time, which broadly matched IMGT annotations. A cluster of highly shared sequence variants was judged likely to represent a technical artifact of the sequencing pipeline. The earlier analysis of about 600 of the donors excluded roughly 17 rarely observed V segments, including chromosome 9 orphons, because counts were too low. Because the 87-base-pair reads could not distinguish some IMGT-functional V segments, including TRBV6-2 and TRBV6-3, those segments were excluded. A later genetic analysis reported fewer N-insertions in productive TCRs among donors in an Asian-associated ancestry cluster than the roughly 650-donor mean. A further reported finding was that TCR beta sequences accurately predicted the HLA-A and HLA-B alleles for most subjects in the first cohort.

This clonotype originated in a female donor in good health and CMV-seronegative. The sequenced sample was PBMCs. Rearrangement joined TRBV6-5 to TRBJ1-6; the D gene cannot be named for sure. The encoded CDR3 is CAISRRENSPLHF. The nucleotides read TGTGCCATATCCCGACGGGAAAATTCACCCCTCCACTTT.